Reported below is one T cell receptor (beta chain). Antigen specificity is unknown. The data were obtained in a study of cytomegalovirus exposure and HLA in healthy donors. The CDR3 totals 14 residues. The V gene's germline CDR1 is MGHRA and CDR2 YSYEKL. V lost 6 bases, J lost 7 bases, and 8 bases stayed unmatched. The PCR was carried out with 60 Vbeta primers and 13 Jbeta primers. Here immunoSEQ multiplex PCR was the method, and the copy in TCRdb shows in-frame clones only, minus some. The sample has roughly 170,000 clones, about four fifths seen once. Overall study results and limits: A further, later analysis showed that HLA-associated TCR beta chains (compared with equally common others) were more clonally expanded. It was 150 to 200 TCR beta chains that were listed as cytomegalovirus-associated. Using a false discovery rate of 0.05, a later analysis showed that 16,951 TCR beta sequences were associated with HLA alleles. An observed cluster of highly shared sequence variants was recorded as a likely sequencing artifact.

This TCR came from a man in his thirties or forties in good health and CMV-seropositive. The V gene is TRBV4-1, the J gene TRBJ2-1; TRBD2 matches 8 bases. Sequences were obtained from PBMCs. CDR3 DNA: TGCGCCAGCAGGGGCGGGGGGATGAGGAATGAGCAGTTCTTC. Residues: CASRGGGMRNEQFF.